This T cell receptor (beta chain) was sequenced for a study of T-cell memory formation after mild COVID-19. Whole-study findings and limits: Pre-infection memory harbored some responding clones, suggesting cross-reactive memory joined.

This clonotype was detected many times. What it binds is unknown. The V and J ends lost 5 bases and 5 bases respectively, with 16 bases between them. Germline V gene sequence: CDR1 MNHEY, CDR2 SVGAGI. The CDR3 has 15 amino acids. TCRalpha and TCRbeta libraries used 5'RACE with constant-segment primers and UMIs. TCRdb passed the 5' RACE reads through MiXCR, listing each CDR3 protein once. The sample includes some 46,000 distinct CDR3 sequences, less than 8% seen only once; the top ten take about 0.84%. Sequencing used PBMCs or a T cell subset sorted from them (not recorded which). The chain uses TRBV6-5 and TRBJ2-1, with unresolved D. This receptor was obtained from an adult who had mild COVID-19 (a few samples of this study predate the infection). Cell type and time point are not known. The CDR3 coding sequence is TGTGCCAGCAGTCGCTCGTGGAATAAGGACAATGAGCAGTTCTTC. Translation: CASSRSWNKDNEQFF.